One and the same sample provided the 32 T cell receptor beta chains below, sequenced in a study of vaccination and CD4 T cells after COVID-19. These receptors lack a known antigen. The treatment was: approximately 10-day PBMC culture with coronavirus spike peptide pools or control peptides (ViraFEST assay). Sequenced with the Oncomine TCR Beta short-read assay was DNA taken from cultured CD4+ T cells. TCRdb used MiXCR to reprocess the PCR reads, holding one entry per CDR3 protein. Here the sample spans roughly 12,000 distinct CDR3 sequences, around 50% being singletons. Sample: CD4+ T cells from blood, cultured in vitro. The receptors were sampled from a human donor who had recovered from COVID-19.

V usage is TRBV9 and J usage is TRBJ2-3; 9 nucleotides line up with TRBD2. The ends lost 0 bases at V and 3 bases at J; junction bases unmatched: 11. The CDR3 has 18 residues. The germline V gene encodes CDR1 SGDLS and CDR2 YYNGEE. The CDR3 region is CASSVGTPSGKRTDTQYF. In DNA form, the CDR3 reads TGTGCCAGCAGCGTAGGAACCCCTAGCGGGAAGAGGACAGATACGCAGTATTTT.

The rearrangement uses TRBV20-1 and TRBJ2-3; 13 positions agree with TRBD2. The length of the CDR3 is 17 residues. CDR1 and CDR2 (germline): DFQATT, SNEGSKA (reference sequence). V lost 3 bases, J lost 2 bases, and 8 bases stayed unmatched. CDR3 in DNA: TGCAGTGCTAGGGACCCCGGGACTAGCGGGAACACAGATACGCAGTATTTT. The encoded protein is CSARDPGTSGNTDTQYF.

This clonotype was detected a few times. This sequence joins TRBV15 and TRBJ2-7, with D hard to call. Trimming took off 8 bases at V and 5 bases at J, with 16 bases between the two ends. The germline gives CDR1 LNHNV, CDR2 YYDKDF (reference sequence). CDR3 size: 13 residues. The CDR3 here is CATPLGMRNEQYF. The CDR3 region has the DNA TGTGCCACCCCTCTGGGTATGAGGAACGAGCAGTACTTC.

This chain joins TRBV28 and TRBJ1-2; D possibly corresponds to TRBD1 (5 bases). V was clipped by 1 base and J by 2 bases, with 14 bases between them. The CDR3 extends over 16 amino acids. Germline V lookup: CDR1 MDHEN, CDR2 SYDVKM. CDR3: CASSLLASGLNYGYTF. CDR3 DNA sequence: TGTGCCAGCAGTTTATTGGCATCGGGACTAAACTATGGCTACACCTTC.

The rearrangement uses TRBV11-2 and TRBJ2-7, with a possible D match to TRBD1 (6 bases). This CDR3 contains 16 residues. The germline gives CDR1 SGHAT, CDR2 FQNNGV. Trimming removed 1 base at V and 0 bases at J, with 13 bases between. The CDR3 region is CASSLVGAPLSYEQYF. The CDR3 region has the DNA TGTGCCAGCAGCTTAGTGGGGGCCCCCCTCTCCTACGAGCAGTACTTC.

In its sample, this clonotype was seen a few times. The chain carries TRBV7-3 and TRBJ1-2, with TRBD1 identical over 8 bases. The CDR3 spans 13 residues. The V gene's germline CDR1 is SGHTA and CDR2 FQGTGA. V was clipped by 2 bases and J by 14 bases; unmatched bases: 10. CDR3 sequence (DNA): TGTGCCAGCAGCTTACCGGACAGGGCTAAAAGGACCTTC. Protein sequence: CASSLPDRAKRTF.

The chain couples TRBV7-2 to TRBJ2-7; TRBD2 matches 10 bases. Looked up from germline, CDR1 is SGHTA and CDR2 is FQGNSA. CDR3 length: 15 residues. Trimming cost V 4 bases and J 5 bases; bases outside gene matches: 8. The CDR3: CASSSPQREGDEQYF. The CDR3 DNA follows: TGTGCCAGCAGCTCACCTCAGCGGGAGGGGGACGAGCAGTACTTC.

V is TRBV10-2 and J is TRBJ1-2; D gene ambiguous. This CDR3 spans 13 amino acids. V gave up 0 bases and J gave up 3 bases, with 5 bases separating them. Germline CDR1 is WSHSY and CDR2 is SAAADI. CDR3 residues: CASSESYDYGYTF. The DNA of the CDR3 is TGCGCCAGCAGTGAGTCGTACGACTATGGCTACACCTTC.

The chain couples TRBV24-1 to TRBJ1-3; D might be TRBD1 (6 bases). The CDR3 has 14 residues. V was cut by 7 bases and J by 4 bases, with 13 bases left in between. Germline CDR1 reads KGHDR; CDR2 reads SFDVKD. This CDR3 reads CATSPGGLGNTIYF. The CDR3, as DNA: TGTGCCACCAGCCCCGGGGGGCTCGGAAACACCATATATTTT.

CDR3 sequence reads: CASSQDVEEECTF. The CDR3 DNA sequence: TGTGCCAGCAGCCAAGATGTTGAGGAGGAGTGCACCTTC. The rearrangement joins TRBV4-2 to TRBJ1-2; no reliable D call. CDR1 LGHNA and CDR2 YNFKEQ come from the germline V gene. Trimming pared 0 bases from V and 13 bases from J, leaving 15 bases between. The CDR3 contains 13 residues.

The chain joins TRBV7-2 to TRBJ2-7, with D tentatively TRBD2 (5 bases). There are 13 residues in the CDR3. Between the trimmed V and J ends, which lost 3 bases and 6 bases, there was a span of 12 bases. Germline CDR1 reads SGHTA; CDR2 reads FQGNSA. The CDR3 bases are TGTGCCAGCAGCTTCCAGCTAGCCCGCGAGCAGTACTTC. This codes for CASSFQLAREQYF. The whole variable domain, remainder taken from reference TRBV7-2 and TRBJ2-7, is GAGVSQSPSNKVTEKGKDVELRCDPISGHTALYWYRQSLGQGLEFLIYFQGNSAPDKSGLPSDRFSAERTGGSVSTLTIQRTQQEDSAVYLCASSFQLAREQYFGPGTRLTVT.

The rearrangement links TRBV15 to TRBJ2-4; D is unclear. The CDR3 covers 17 residues. V lost 5 bases and J 1 base, leaving 18 bases between the germline ends. CDR1 is LNHNV, CDR2 YYDKDF, per germline (reference sequence). CDR3 loop: CATSGEGPWVAKNIQYF. The CDR3 coding sequence is TGTGCCACCAGCGGCGAAGGGCCGTGGGTTGCCAAAAACATTCAGTACTTC.

The chain employs TRBV7-2 and TRBJ2-2, with 7 bases matching TRBD1. Germline V gives CDR1 SGHTA, CDR2 FQGNSA. CDR3 length equals 15 residues. The junction had 6 bases not matched to a gene; V was cut back by 5 bases and J by 3 bases. This CDR3 is CASSNRDSDTGELFF. The CDR3 DNA is TGTGCCAGCAGCAACCGGGACAGCGACACCGGGGAGCTGTTTTTT.

The chain has TRBV19 and TRBJ2-2, with 13 bases that match TRBD2. Per germline, CDR1 LNHDA and CDR2 SQIVND (reference sequence). This CDR3 contains 16 residues. J was trimmed by 6 bases and V by 7 bases; bases with no gene match: 8. The CDR3 region is CASTRRTSGRAGELFF. The CDR3 nucleotides are TGTGCCAGTACCCGCCGGACTAGCGGGAGAGCCGGGGAGCTGTTTTTT.

J is TRBJ2-3 and V is TRBV6-1; TRBD2 aligns across 9 bases. The V and J ends lost 4 bases and 1 base, in that order; junction bases with no gene match: 6. CDR1 is MNHNS and CDR2 is SASEGT in the germline V gene. The CDR3 spans 16 residues. The CDR3 region is CASSAISGSRTDTQYF. CDR3 DNA: TGTGCCAGCAGTGCTATTAGCGGGAGCCGCACAGATACGCAGTATTTT.

The chain is built from TRBV11-2 and TRBJ1-2, with 11 bases fitting TRBD1. Looked up from germline, CDR1 is SGHAT and CDR2 is FQNNGV. Trimming at V came to 5 bases and at J to 7 bases, leaving 3 bases not matched to a gene. The CDR3 runs to 13 residues. CDR3 residues: CASSMGQGGGYTF. CDR3 nucleotides: TGTGCCAGCAGCATGGGACAGGGGGGTGGCTACACCTTC.

J is TRBJ2-4 and V is TRBV7-2; TRBD2 is a possible D gene (5 bases). Germline CDR1 reads SGHTA; CDR2 reads FQGNSA. Trimming stripped 5 bases from V and 6 bases from J, with 14 bases between. The CDR3 covers 14 residues. The CDR3 region is CASSPNVGANIQYF. CDR3 nucleotides: TGTGCCAGCAGCCCTAACGTGGGAGCAAACATTCAGTACTTC.

The table lists this clonotype with a few counts. V usage is TRBV7-2 and J usage is TRBJ2-7, with a weak D call TRBD1 (6 bases). Per the germline V gene, CDR1 is SGHTA and CDR2 is FQGNSA. V lost 3 bases, J lost 1 base, and 10 bases lay in between. The CDR3 is made up of 14 amino acids. The CDR3 sequence is CASSFGRGSYEQYF. CDR3 coding DNA: TGTGCCAGCAGCTTTGGCAGGGGATCCTACGAGCAGTACTTC.

V usage is TRBV6-5 and J usage is TRBJ1-6; unclear D gene. The CDR3 covers 15 residues. Looked up from germline, CDR1 is MNHEY and CDR2 is SVGAGI. V shed 0 bases and J shed 8 bases, with 11 bases lying between them. The CDR3 reads CASSYSGLVDSPLHF. For the CDR3, the DNA is TGTGCCAGCAGTTACTCGGGGTTGGTAGATTCACCCCTCCACTTT.

This clonotype showed up just a few times. This rearrangement joins TRBV11-1 to TRBJ2-5; D is unresolved. Germline loops: CDR1 SGHAT, CDR2 FQDESV (reference sequence). Trimming pared 5 bases from V and 4 bases from J, leaving 5 bases between. The length of the CDR3 is 11 residues. The CDR3 region has the DNA TGTGCCAGCAGCCGAGGAGAGACCCAGTACTTC. It encodes CASSRGETQYF.

This sequence joins TRBV19 and TRBJ2-7; D is unresolved. CDR1 and CDR2 (germline): LNHDA, SQIVND (reference sequence). The CDR3 has 13 amino acids. V was pared by 11 bases and J by 2 bases, with 16 bases between. CDR3 loop: CAWPGDCTYEQYF. The CDR3 nucleotides read TGTGCCTGGCCCGGCGACTGCACCTACGAGCAGTACTTC.

V usage is TRBV20-1 and J usage is TRBJ2-7, with 10 positions matching TRBD2. The V gene end was trimmed by 0 bases and the J gene end by 2 bases; junction bases not matched to a gene: 10. This CDR3 contains 17 residues. The germline V gene encodes CDR1 DFQATT and CDR2 SNEGSKA (reference sequence). Here the CDR3 reads CSAREVSGRTVPYEQYF. In DNA, the CDR3 is TGCAGTGCTAGAGAGGTTAGCGGGAGGACCGTTCCCTACGAGCAGTACTTC.

The J gene is TRBJ2-3, the V gene TRBV7-3; a weak D match, TRBD2 (5 bases). Trimming pared 2 bases from V and 6 bases from J, leaving 24 bases between. The germline gives CDR1 SGHTA, CDR2 FQGTGA. CDR3 size: 18 residues. DNA of the CDR3: TGTGCCAGCAGCTTACGTGGGTCTTCCGGGCCTAGCAGGGATACGCAGTATTTT. It codes for CASSLRGSSGPSRDTQYF.

V usage is TRBV5-4 and J usage is TRBJ2-2, with TRBD2 matching 14 bases. Germline CDR1 and CDR2: SGHNT and YYREEE (reference sequence). This CDR3 comprises 18 residues. Trimming removed 3 bases from V and 6 bases from J; junction bases left unmatched: 10. The CDR3 loop reads CASSWGLAGASGAGELFF. Written as DNA, the CDR3 is TGTGCCAGCAGCTGGGGACTAGCGGGAGCATCCGGGGCCGGGGAGCTGTTTTTT.

This clonotype was observed a handful of times. The V call is TRBV20-1, the J call TRBJ1-2; D is perhaps TRBD1 (6 bases). Germline V lookup: CDR1 DFQATT, CDR2 SNEGSKA (reference sequence). Trimming left V 6 bases short and J 2 bases short, with 22 bases between. The CDR3 sequence is 16 residues long. CDR3 protein: CSATPTTRGINYGYTF. The CDR3 coding sequence is TGCAGTGCGACGCCGACTACCAGGGGCATAAACTATGGCTACACCTTC.

This rearrangement joins TRBV7-8 to TRBJ2-7; no firm D call. This CDR3 region has 14 residues. V was pared by 2 bases and J by 0 bases, with 8 bases between. Per germline, CDR1 SGHVS and CDR2 FQNEAQ. In DNA, the CDR3 is TGTGCCAGCAGCTTAAGGCCCAGCTCCTACGAGCAGTACTTC. Residues: CASSLRPSSYEQYF.

The rearrangement links TRBV20-1 to TRBJ2-5; 9 bases align to TRBD1. CDR3 length: 15 residues. The junction had 7 bases not matched to a gene; V was cut back by 0 bases and J by 5 bases. In germline, CDR1 is DFQATT, CDR2 SNEGSKA (reference sequence). CDR3 nucleotide sequence: TGCAGTGCTAGAGATCCAACAGGGGGCGGGGAGACCCAGTACTTC. Its translation is CSARDPTGGGETQYF.

The chain recombines TRBV19 with TRBJ1-2, with 8 bases fitting TRBD1. CDR3 size: 13 residues. The V and J ends lost 10 bases and 8 bases, in that order; junction bases with no gene match: 12. Germline values: CDR1 LNHDA, CDR2 SQIVND (reference sequence). The CDR3, as DNA: TGTGCCACTAAAGACAGGGGATCGGGCGGCTACACCTTC. Its protein is CATKDRGSGGYTF.

CDR3 DNA: TGTGCCAGCTCTCCGGACAGACAAGAGACCCAGTACTTC. The encoded protein is CASSPDRQETQYF. The genes are TRBV18 and TRBJ2-5; D may be TRBD1 (6 bases). Germline V CDR1 and CDR2: KGHSH, LQKENI. V dropped 6 bases and J dropped 2 bases, with 10 bases sitting between them. The CDR3 runs 13 residues. The full variable domain, with the rest looked up from reference TRBV18 and TRBJ2-5, is NAGVMQNPRHLVRRRGQEARLRCSPMKGHSHVYWYRQLPEEGLKFMVYLQKENIIDESGMPKERFSAEFPKEGPSILRIQQVVRGDSAAYFCASSPDRQETQYFGPGTRLLVL.

This clonotype was detected only a few times. The chain uses TRBV19 and TRBJ1-5; D may be TRBD1 (5 bases). The V and J ends lost 7 bases and 5 bases respectively, with 18 bases between them. Germline lookup yields CDR1 LNHDA and CDR2 SQIVND (reference sequence). CDR3 length equals 15 residues. The CDR3 is CASTLADSRYQPQHF. The CDR3 DNA follows: TGTGCCAGTACTCTAGCCGACAGCCGATATCAGCCCCAGCATTTT.

The gene calls are TRBV19 and TRBJ2-3; D tentatively reads TRBD1 or TRBD2 (6 bases each). The V gene's germline CDR1 is LNHDA and CDR2 SQIVND (reference sequence). Between the trimmed V and J ends, which lost 8 bases and 0 bases, there was a span of 15 bases. This CDR3 has 15 amino acids. This CDR3 reads CASGGGWLSTDTQYF. CDR3 DNA sequence: TGTGCCAGTGGAGGGGGGTGGCTTAGCACAGATACGCAGTATTTT. Variable domain in full (rest from reference TRBV19 and TRBJ2-3): DGGITQSPKYLFRKEGQNVTLSCEQNLNHDAMYWYRQDPGQGLRLIYYSQIVNDFQKGDIAEGYSVSREKKESFPLTVTSAQKNPTAFYLCASGGGWLSTDTQYFGPGTRLTVL.

The V gene is TRBV12-3 or TRBV12-4, the J gene TRBJ2-3; 8 bases map to TRBD2. The CDR3 has 16 amino acids. The V and J ends lost 6 bases and 4 bases, in that order; junction bases with no gene match: 12. The CDR3 is CASSRSAAGVADTQYF. The CDR3 DNA follows: TGTGCCAGCAGCCGAAGCGCAGCGGGAGTGGCAGATACGCAGTATTTT.